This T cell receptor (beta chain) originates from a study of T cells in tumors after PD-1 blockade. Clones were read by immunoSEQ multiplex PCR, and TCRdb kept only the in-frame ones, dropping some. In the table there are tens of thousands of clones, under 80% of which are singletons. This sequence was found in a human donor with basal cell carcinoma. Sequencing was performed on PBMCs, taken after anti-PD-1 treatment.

In nucleotides, the CDR3 is TGTGCCAGCAGCTTGGCGACTAGCGGGGCAGAGACCCAGTACTTC. This sequence encodes CASSLATSGAETQYF. The chain employs TRBV5-6 and TRBJ2-5; 11 bases match TRBD2. Germline loops: CDR1 SGHDT, CDR2 YYEEEE. The CDR3 runs 15 residues. V gave up 0 bases and J gave up 4 bases; unmatched junction bases: 2. The complete variable domain, with remaining parts taken from reference TRBV5-6 and TRBJ2-5, reads DAGVTQSPTHLIKTRGQQVTLRCSPKSGHDTVSWYQQALGQGPQFIFQYYEEEERQRGNFPDRFSGHQFPNYSSELNVNALLLGDSALYLCASSLATSGAETQYFGPGTRLLVL.